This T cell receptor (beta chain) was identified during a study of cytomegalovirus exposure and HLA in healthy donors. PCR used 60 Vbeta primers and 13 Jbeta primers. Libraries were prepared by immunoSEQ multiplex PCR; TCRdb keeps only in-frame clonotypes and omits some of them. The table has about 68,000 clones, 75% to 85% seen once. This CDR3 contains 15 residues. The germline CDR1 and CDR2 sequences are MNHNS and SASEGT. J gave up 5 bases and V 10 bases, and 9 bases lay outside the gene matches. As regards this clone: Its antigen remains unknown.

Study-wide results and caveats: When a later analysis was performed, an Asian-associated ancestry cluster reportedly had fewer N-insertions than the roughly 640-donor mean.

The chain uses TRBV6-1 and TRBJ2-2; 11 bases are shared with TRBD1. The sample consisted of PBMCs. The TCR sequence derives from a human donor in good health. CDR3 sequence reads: CAIGQGAFETGELFF. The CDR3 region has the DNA TGTGCCATCGGACAGGGGGCTTTTGAGACCGGGGAGCTGTTTTTT.